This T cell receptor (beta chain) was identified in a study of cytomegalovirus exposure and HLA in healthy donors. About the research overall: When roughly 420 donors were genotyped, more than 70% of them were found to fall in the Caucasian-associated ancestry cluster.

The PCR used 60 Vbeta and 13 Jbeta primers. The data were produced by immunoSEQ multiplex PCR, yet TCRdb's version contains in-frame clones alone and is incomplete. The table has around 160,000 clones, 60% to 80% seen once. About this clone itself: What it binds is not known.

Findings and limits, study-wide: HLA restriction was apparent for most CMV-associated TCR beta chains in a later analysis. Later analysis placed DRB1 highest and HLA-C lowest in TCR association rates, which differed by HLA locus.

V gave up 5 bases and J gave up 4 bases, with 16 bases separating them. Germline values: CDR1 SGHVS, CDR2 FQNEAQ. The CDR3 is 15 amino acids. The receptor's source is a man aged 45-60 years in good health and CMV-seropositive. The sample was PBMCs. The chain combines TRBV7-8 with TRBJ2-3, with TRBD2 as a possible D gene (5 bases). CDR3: CASSDTLPAADTQYF. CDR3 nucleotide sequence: TGTGCCAGCAGCGATACCCTCCCAGCGGCAGATACGCAGTATTTT.